Sequencing of this T cell receptor beta chain was carried out in a study of technical replicates of blood from several donors. This CDR3 is 13 amino acids long. Germline V gene sequence: CDR1 SNHLY, CDR2 FYNNEI. Deletions cut 7 bases from V and 2 bases from J, with 12 bases between. Assay used: immunoSEQ multiplex PCR; TCRdb lists only in-frame clones, some missing. The table records 44,000 or so clones, around nine tenths of them present only once. This rearrangement joins TRBV2 to TRBJ2-7; no firm D call. The sequence was obtained from a human donor in good health. Some clones in this sample may be carry-over from other donors' samples. Material for sequencing was PBMCs. The CDR3 coding sequence is TGTGCCAGCATGAGGCAAGGAGCCTACGAGCAGTACTTC. The encoded protein is CASMRQGAYEQYF.